Listed here are 5 T cell receptor beta chains from one sample, sequenced in a study of immune characterization of retroperitoneal liposarcoma. TCRdb re-derived calls from the PCR reads in MiXCR, one entry per CDR3 protein. The sample contains around 10,000 distinct CDR3 sequences, approximately 50% of which appear only once. The sequencing sample was made of tumor tissue. These TCRs come from a female donor with retroperitoneal liposarcoma.

This clonotype is labeled medium-sized. The chain has TRBV7-8 and TRBJ2-1, with 14 bases identical to TRBD2. The CDR3 has 16 amino acids. V lost 5 bases and J lost 8; bases outside the gene matches: 8. Germline CDR1 SGHVS, CDR2 FQNEAQ. The CDR3: CASSPRLAGGIDEQFF. Written as DNA, the CDR3 is TGTGCCAGCAGCCCGAGACTAGCGGGGGGGATAGATGAGCAGTTCTTC.

The rearrangement joins TRBV6-1 to TRBJ2-4; TRBD1 aligns across 11 bases. The J call may be mistaken, given a closer DNA end match to TRBJ2-7. Germline V gene data show CDR1 as MNHNS and CDR2 as SASEGT. There are 17 residues in the CDR3. CDR3 in amino acids: CASRGTGGAPMTYEQYF. The CDR3 nucleotides are TGTGCCAGCAGAGGGACAGGGGGAGCTCCGATGACCTACGAGCAGTACTTC.

By sample share, this clonotype is medium-sized. The chain carries TRBV6-6 and TRBJ2-1; 9 nucleotides agree with TRBD2. The DNA end favors TRBJ2-7, so the J call may be wrong. Per the germline V gene, CDR1 is MNHNY and CDR2 is SVGAGI (reference sequence). The CDR3 covers 14 residues. CDR3 coding DNA: TGTGCCAGCAGTTACCTAGCGGGGTACAATGAGCAGTACTTC. Translating gives CASSYLAGYNEQYF.

The chain recombines TRBV6-6 with TRBJ2-3, with TRBD2 as a possible D gene (6 bases). Looked up from germline, CDR1 is MNHNY and CDR2 is SVGAGI (reference sequence). This CDR3 has 16 residues. V was trimmed by 6 bases and J by 4 bases, leaving 20 bases between them. The CDR3 is CASRTAAGTVADTQYF. The DNA of the CDR3 is TGTGCCAGCAGAACGGCGGCGGGAACGGTGGCAGATACGCAGTATTTT.

This rearrangement joins TRBV7-9 to TRBJ2-1, with TRBD1 as a possible D gene (6 bases). The CDR3 runs to 14 residues. Germline V gene data show CDR1 as SEHNR and CDR2 as FQNEAQ (reference sequence). V dropped 3 bases and J dropped 7 bases, with 13 bases sitting between them. The CDR3 sequence is CASSFSQGSNEQFF. The DNA for the CDR3 is TGTGCCAGCAGCTTTTCACAGGGCAGTAATGAGCAGTTCTTC.